These 3 T cell receptor beta chains came from one sample sequenced in a study of PD-L1 blockade in urothelial cancer. This table comes from immunoSEQ multiplex PCR, and its TCRdb copy is limited to in-frame clones, with some not included. The top ten hold around 4% of the sample, which has some 110,000 clones, 80% to 95% seen once. This sample's time point: peripheral blood 6 weeks after treatment start. The sequenced sample was PBMCs, obtained around atezolizumab (anti-PD-L1) treatment. All receptors derive from a man aged 60-69 years with urothelial cancer.

Only a few counts were recorded for this clone. The chain recombines TRBV27 with TRBJ1-2; no clear D. The CDR3 spans 13 residues. The germline V gene has CDR1 MNHEY and CDR2 SMNVEV (reference sequence). V lost 5 bases and J 10 bases, leaving 17 bases between the germline ends. Here the CDR3 reads CASSRSDPRVYTF. The CDR3 DNA follows: TGTGCCAGCAGTCGGTCGGATCCACGGGTCTACACCTTC.

This clone was counted once. This sequence joins TRBV5-5 and TRBJ2-7, with 8 bases matching TRBD1. The length of the CDR3 is 14 residues. The junction had 5 bases not matched to a gene; V was cut back by 0 bases and J by 6 bases. Germline CDR1 and CDR2: SGHKS and YYEKEE (reference sequence). CDR3 region: CASSLENRGTEQYF. In nucleotides, the CDR3 is TGTGCCAGCAGCTTGGAAAACAGGGGGACCGAGCAGTACTTC.

The chain recombines TRBV19 with TRBJ1-6; 7 bases are a match to TRBD1. The germline V gene encodes CDR1 LNHDA and CDR2 SQIVND (reference sequence). The CDR3 spans 15 residues. Trimming cost V 0 bases and J 10 bases; bases outside gene matches: 6. The CDR3 loop reads CASSIESRGLSPLHF. As DNA, the CDR3 is TGTGCCAGTAGTATAGAGTCGAGGGGGCTGTCACCCCTCCACTTT. Full variable domain (missing parts from reference TRBV19 and TRBJ1-6): DGGITQSPKYLFRKEGQNVTLSCEQNLNHDAMYWYRQDPGQGLRLIYYSQIVNDFQKGDIAEGYSVSREKKESFPLTVTSAQKNPTAFYLCASSIESRGLSPLHFGNGTRLTVT.